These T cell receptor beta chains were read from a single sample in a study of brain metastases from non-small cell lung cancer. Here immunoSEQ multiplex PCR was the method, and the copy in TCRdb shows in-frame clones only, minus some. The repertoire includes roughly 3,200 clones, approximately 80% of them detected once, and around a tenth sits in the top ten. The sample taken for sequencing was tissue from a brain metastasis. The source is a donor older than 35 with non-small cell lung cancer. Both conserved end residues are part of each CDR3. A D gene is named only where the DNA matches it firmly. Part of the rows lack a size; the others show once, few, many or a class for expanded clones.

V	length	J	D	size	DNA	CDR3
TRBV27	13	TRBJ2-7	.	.	TGTGCCAGCAGTTTCCAGGACGGCTACGAGCAGTACTTC	CASSFQDGYEQYF
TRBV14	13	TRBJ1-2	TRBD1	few	TGTGCCAGCAGCCAAACGACAGGGGATGGCTACACCTTC	CASSQTTGDGYTF
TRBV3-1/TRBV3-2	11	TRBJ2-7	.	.	TGTGCCAGCGCGGACTTCGGGGAGCAGTACTTC	CASADFGEQYF
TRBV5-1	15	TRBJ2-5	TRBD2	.	TGCGCCAGCAGCTTGGAGGGACTAGTCCAAGAGATCCAGTACTTC	CASSLEGLVQEIQYF
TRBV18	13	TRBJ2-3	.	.	TGTGCCAGCTCACCACAGGGCACAGATACGCAGTATTTT	CASSPQGTDTQYF
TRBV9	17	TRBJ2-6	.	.	TGTGCCAGCAGCGTTTTGGGAGGAGGATCTGGGGCCAACGTCCTGACTTTC	CASSVLGGGSGANVLTF
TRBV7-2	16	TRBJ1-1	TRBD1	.	TGTGCCAGCAGCTTAGAACAGGGGATGATGAACACTGAAGCTTTCTTT	CASSLEQGMMNTEAFF
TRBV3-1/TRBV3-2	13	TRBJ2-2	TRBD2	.	TGTGCCAGCACGGGGGGGAACACCGGGGAGCTGTTTTTT	CASTGGNTGELFF
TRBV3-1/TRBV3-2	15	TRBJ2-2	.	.	TGTGCCAGCAAAACGGACTCGTTGCACCCCGGGGAGCTGTTTTTT	CASKTDSLHPGELFF
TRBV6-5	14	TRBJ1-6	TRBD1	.	TGTGCCAGCAGCGGGGGGACAGCCAATTCACCCCTCCACTTT	CASSGGTANSPLHF
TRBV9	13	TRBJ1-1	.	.	TGTGCCAGCGGCTGGGGGATGAACACTGAAGCTTTCTTT	CASGWGMNTEAFF